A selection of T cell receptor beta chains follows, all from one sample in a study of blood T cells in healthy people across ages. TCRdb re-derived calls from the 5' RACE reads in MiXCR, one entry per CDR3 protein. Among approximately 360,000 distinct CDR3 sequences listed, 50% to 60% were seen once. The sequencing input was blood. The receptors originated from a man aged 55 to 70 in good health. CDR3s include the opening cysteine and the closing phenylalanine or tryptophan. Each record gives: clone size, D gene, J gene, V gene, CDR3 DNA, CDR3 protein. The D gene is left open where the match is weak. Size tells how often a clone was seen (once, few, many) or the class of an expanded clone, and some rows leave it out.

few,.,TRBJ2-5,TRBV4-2,TGTGCCAGCAGCCCGTCGGGGGTTTTAAGGGAGACCCAGTACTTC,CASSPSGVLRETQYF
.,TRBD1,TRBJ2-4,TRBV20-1,TGCAGTGCTCCCCGGACAGGGAAGGTCGTAAACATTCAGTACTTC,CSAPRTGKVVNIQYF
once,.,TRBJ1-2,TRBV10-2,TGCGCCAGCAGCACCGGGACCGCGTTCTATGGCTACACCTTC,CASSTGTAFYGYTF
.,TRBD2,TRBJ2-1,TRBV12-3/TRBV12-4,TGTGCCAGCAGACCGACTAGCGGGGGGCCTAGAGAGCAGTTCTTC,CASRPTSGGPREQFF
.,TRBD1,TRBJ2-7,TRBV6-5,TGTGCCAGCAGCCCATGGTCGGGGACAGGGGGCAACGAGCAGTACTTC,CASSPWSGTGGNEQYF
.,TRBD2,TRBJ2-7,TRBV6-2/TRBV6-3,TGTGCCAGCAGTACCCCAGCGGGGAACTACGAGCAGTACTTC,CASSTPAGNYEQYF
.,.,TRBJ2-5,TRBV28,TGTGCCAACAGTTTGTTCAAAGAGACCCAGTACTTC,CANSLFKETQYF
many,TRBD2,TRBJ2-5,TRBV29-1,TGCAGCGTTGCTACAAGCGGGAGGGGAGAGACCCAGTACTTC,CSVATSGRGETQYF
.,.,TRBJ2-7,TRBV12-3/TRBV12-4,TGTGCCAGCAGCAGGAAACAGGGCGGCGAGCAGTACTTC,CASSRKQGGEQYF
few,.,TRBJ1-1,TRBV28,TGTGCCAGCAGTTTGTTTCCGGGAACTAAGAACACTGAAGCTTTCTTT,CASSLFPGTKNTEAFF
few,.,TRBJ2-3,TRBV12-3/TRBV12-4,TGTGCCAGCAGCAGGATCGAGGGGAAAGATACGCAGTATTTT,CASSRIEGKDTQYF
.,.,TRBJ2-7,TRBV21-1,TGTGCCAGCAGGTTACCTCAGACTAGGATTACCTACGAGCAGTACTTC,CASRLPQTRITYEQYF
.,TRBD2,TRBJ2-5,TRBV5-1,TGCGCCAGCAGTCTCCCTAGCGGGGGAGGAGAGACCCAGTACTTC,CASSLPSGGGETQYF
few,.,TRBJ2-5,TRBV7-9,TGTGCCAGCAGACTAATGTCCGGGACCCAGTACTTC,CASRLMSGTQYF
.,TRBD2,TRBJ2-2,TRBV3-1,TGTGCCAGCAGCCAAGGACTAGCTCTCACCGGGGAGCTGTTTTTT,CASSQGLALTGELFF
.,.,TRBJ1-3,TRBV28,TGTGCCAGCAGTTTTCCAGGGAACTCTGGAAACACCATATATTTT,CASSFPGNSGNTIYF
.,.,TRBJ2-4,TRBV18,TGTGCCAGCTCACCAGTGACAGGGAGGACCAAAAACATTCAGTACTTC,CASSPVTGRTKNIQYF
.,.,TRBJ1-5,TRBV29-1,TGCAGCGTTCGGCAGGGGAACAATCAGCCCCAGCATTTT,CSVRQGNNQPQHF
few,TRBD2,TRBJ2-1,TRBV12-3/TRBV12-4,TGTGCCAGCATATTGGGGACTAGCGCTCATGAGCAGTTCTTC,CASILGTSAHEQFF
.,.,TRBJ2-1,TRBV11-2,TGTGCCAGCAGCTTCGTTGGGGATGAGCAGTTCTTC,CASSFVGDEQFF
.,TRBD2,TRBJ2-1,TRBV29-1,TGCAGCGTTGGGGGAGGAGGGGGACTAGCGGGAGGATACAATGAGCAGTTCTTC,CSVGGGGGLAGGYNEQFF
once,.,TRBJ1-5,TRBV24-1,TGTGCCACCAGTGACCCCGACCTGTCGCAGCCCCAGCATTTT,CATSDPDLSQPQHF
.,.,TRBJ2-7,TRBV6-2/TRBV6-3,TGTGCCAGCAGTTACCCGGCGATGGGGCGGGGGCACTACGAGCAGTACTTC,CASSYPAMGRGHYEQYF
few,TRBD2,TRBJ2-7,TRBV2,TGTGCCAGCAGTTACCGGGGACTAAGCTACGAGCAGTACTTC,CASSYRGLSYEQYF
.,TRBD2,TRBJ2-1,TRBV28,TGTGCCAGCAGTTCAGCGGGAGGGCCCAATGAGCAGTTCTTC,CASSSAGGPNEQFF
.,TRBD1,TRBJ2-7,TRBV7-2,TGTGCCAGCAGCACACAGACAGGGATCTACGAGCAGTACTTC,CASSTQTGIYEQYF
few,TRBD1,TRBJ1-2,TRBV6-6,TGTGCCAGCAGTCGACAGGGGAACGACTATGGCTACACCTTC,CASSRQGNDYGYTF
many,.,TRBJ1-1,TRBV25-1,TGTGCCAGCAGTCACCACCGGAACACTGAAGCTTTCTTT,CASSHHRNTEAFF
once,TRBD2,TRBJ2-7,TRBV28,TGTGCCAGCAGTTTACTAGCGGGCGGACGGTTGGAGCAGTACTTC,CASSLLAGGRLEQYF
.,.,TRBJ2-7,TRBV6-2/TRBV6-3,TGTGCCAGCAGCCTGACAACGTATACCGAGCAGTACTTC,CASSLTTYTEQYF
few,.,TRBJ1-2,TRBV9,TGTGCCAGCAGCGTAGAACCAAACTATGGCTACACCTTC,CASSVEPNYGYTF
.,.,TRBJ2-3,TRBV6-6,TGTGCCAGCAGTTACTCCGATTCCACAGATACGCAGTATTTT,CASSYSDSTDTQYF
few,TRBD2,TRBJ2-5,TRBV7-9,TGTGCCAGCAGCGGAGGGAGGGTAGAGACCCAGTACTTC,CASSGGRVETQYF
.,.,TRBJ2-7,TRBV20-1,TGCAGTGCTAGAGACCCCCGTCGACAGAGGGCTATCGAGCAGTACTTC,CSARDPRRQRAIEQYF
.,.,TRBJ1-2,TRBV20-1,TGCAGTGCTAGTAAGGGGGTAGAGGGCTACACCTTC,CSASKGVEGYTF
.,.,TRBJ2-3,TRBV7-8,TGTGCCAGCAGCTCCACTGCTTGGGCCACGCAGTATTTT,CASSSTAWATQYF
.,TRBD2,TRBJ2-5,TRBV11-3,TGTGCCAGCAGCTCTAGCGGGAGTCGTAGTGAGCAGTACTTC,CASSSSGSRSEQYF
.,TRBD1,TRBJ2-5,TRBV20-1,TGCAGTGCTAGGGACAGGGTAAAAGGGTACCAAGAGACCCAGTACTTC,CSARDRVKGYQETQYF
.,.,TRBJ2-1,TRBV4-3,TGCGCCAGCAGCCTGGGACTCCGCAATGAGCAGTTCTTC,CASSLGLRNEQFF
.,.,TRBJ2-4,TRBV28,TGTGCCAGCAGTGGGGCTAGACATGTAGCCAAAAACATTCAGTACTTC,CASSGARHVAKNIQYF
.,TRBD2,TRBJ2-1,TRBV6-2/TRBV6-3,TGTGCCAGCAGTCGCCCGGGGGGAGCTAGCTCCTACAATGAGCAGTTCTTC,CASSRPGGASSYNEQFF
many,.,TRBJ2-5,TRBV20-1,TGCAGTGCTACCTTAGGGGGGTACCAAGAGACCCAGTACTTC,CSATLGGYQETQYF
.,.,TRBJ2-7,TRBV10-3,TGTGCCATCAGTGACCTCCAGGGCTACGAGCAGTACTTC,CAISDLQGYEQYF
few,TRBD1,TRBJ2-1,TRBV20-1,TGCAGTGCTAGTGAGGGGGCGCATAATGAGCAGTTCTTC,CSASEGAHNEQFF
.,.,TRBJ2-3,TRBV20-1,TGCAGTGCTGCCCACGATACGCAGTATTTT,CSAAHDTQYF
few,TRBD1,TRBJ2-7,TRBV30,TGTGCCTGGACCCGGGACAGGGCCCCGAACTACGAGCAGTACTTC,CAWTRDRAPNYEQYF
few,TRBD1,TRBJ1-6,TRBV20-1,TGCAGTGCATTATACAGGGGGCATGAAAATTCACCCCTCCACTTT,CSALYRGHENSPLHF
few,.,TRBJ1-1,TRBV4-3,TGCGCCAGCAGCCGAACAGCTAACACTGAAGCTTTCTTT,CASSRTANTEAFF
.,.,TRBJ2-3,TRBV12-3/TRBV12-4,TGTGCCAGCAGTGATACAGGGACAGATACGCAGTATTTT,CASSDTGTDTQYF
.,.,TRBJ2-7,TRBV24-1,TGTGCCACCAGTGCTCTCGGGGAGGGGGACGAGCAGTACTTC,CATSALGEGDEQYF
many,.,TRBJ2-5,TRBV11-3,TGTGCCAGCAGCTTAGGGGCCCAAGAGACCCAGTACTTC,CASSLGAQETQYF
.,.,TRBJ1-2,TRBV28,TGTGCCAGCAGTTTATGGAGGCAGGGGTATGGCTACACCTTC,CASSLWRQGYGYTF
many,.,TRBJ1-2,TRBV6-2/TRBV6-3,TGTGCCAGCGGTAGGACTGTCGGCTACACCTTC,CASGRTVGYTF
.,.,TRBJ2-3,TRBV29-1,TGCAGCGTTGGTCAGGCCGCAGATACGCAGTATTTT,CSVGQAADTQYF
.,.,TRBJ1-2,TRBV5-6,TGTGCCAGCAGCAGGTCCCGACAGCCCGACTATGGCTACACCTTC,CASSRSRQPDYGYTF
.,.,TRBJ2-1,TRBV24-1,TGTGCCACCAGCGGAGGCTACAATGAGCAGTTCTTC,CATSGGYNEQFF
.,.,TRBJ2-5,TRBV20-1,TGCAGTGCTGGGGGGCTGGAGACCCAGTACTTC,CSAGGLETQYF
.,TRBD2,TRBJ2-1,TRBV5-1,TGCGCCAGCAGCTTGGATAGCGGGAGGTTTCCCCGGGGGGAGCAGTTCTTC,CASSLDSGRFPRGEQFF
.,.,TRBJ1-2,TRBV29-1,TGCAGCGTTGGGGAAAATCATGGCAACTATAGCTACACCTTC,CSVGENHGNYSYTF
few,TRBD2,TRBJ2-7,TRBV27,TGTGCCAGCAGTAGAGGACTACTAGCGGGGGACTCCTACGAGCAGTACTTC,CASSRGLLAGDSYEQYF